Listed below are T cell receptor beta chains from one sample, sequenced in a study of blood T cell repertoires in COVID-19. Generated by immunoSEQ multiplex PCR, the TCRdb table keeps only in-frame clones and is missing some. Here the sample spans about 320,000 clones, roughly 85% being singletons. The sequencing sample was made of peripheral blood. These receptors were obtained from a human donor in a cohort sampled during active COVID-19. The CDR3 runs from the conserved cysteine through the conserved F or W.

cdr3_length j_call v_call cdr3_aa
13 TRBJ1-1 TRBV11-3 CASSPTLNTEAFF
15 TRBJ1-2 TRBV24-1 CATSAKTGNNYGYTF
15 TRBJ1-2 TRBV13 CASSTSGQGGYGYTF
15 TRBJ2-7 TRBV10-3 CAISELGGDNYEQYF
16 TRBJ2-7 TRBV9 CASSPRRGQSSYEQYF
15 TRBJ2-1 TRBV7-7 CASSSGTGFNNEQFF
14 TRBJ1-1 TRBV30 CAWSARAGNTEAFF
13 TRBJ2-7 TRBV6-2/TRBV6-3 CASSWDRSYEQYF
16 TRBJ2-2 TRBV7-9 CASSPPSSRGYGELFF
16 TRBJ2-5 TRBV4-2 CASSQADGVIQETQYF
16 TRBJ2-7 TRBV4-1 CASSQNSGQPTYEQYF
17 TRBJ1-3 TRBV9 CASSPHNALNSGNTIYF
13 TRBJ2-2 TRBV12-3/TRBV12-4 CASRTENTGELFF
12 TRBJ2-5 TRBV29-1 CSVGSSEETQYF
13 TRBJ2-5 TRBV29-1 CSAGDRGVETQYF
14 TRBJ2-1 TRBV6-2/TRBV6-3 CASSYSILGYEQFF
18 TRBJ2-3 TRBV18 CASSTGQGIGISTDTQYF
14 TRBJ2-5 TRBV24-1 CATSDSPVQETQYF
17 TRBJ1-6 TRBV7-9 CASSLGTGGYADSPLHF
17 TRBJ1-4 TRBV7-2 CASSFQKGTSTNEKLFF
16 TRBJ1-5 TRBV7-2 CASSLAGQGMNQPQHF
12 TRBJ2-7 TRBV5-1 CASRDSTYEQYF
12 TRBJ1-1 TRBV12-3/TRBV12-4 CASSLRTGEAFF
15 TRBJ2-7 TRBV15 CATSRGGTGVGEQYF
14 TRBJ2-7 TRBV5-1 CASSYRTDSYEQYF
17 TRBJ1-1 TRBV5-1 CASSLGRGFRGNTEAFF
13 TRBJ2-1 TRBV29-1 CSVVFYYHNEQFF
14 TRBJ1-5 TRBV10-3 CAISEGQSNQPQHF
15 TRBJ2-2 TRBV3-1/TRBV3-2 CASSPREVDTGELFF
12 TRBJ1-1 TRBV19 CASATSNTEAFF
12 TRBJ2-7 TRBV10-3 CAISAETYEQYF
13 TRBJ1-1 TRBV29-1 CSVDDISYTEAFF
16 TRBJ2-6 TRBV11-1 CASSLAWRAGANVLTF